This note documents a single TCR beta chain sequence. The identical CDR3 is also encoded by other nucleotide sequences in the sample. This sample was included in a study of shared clonotypes between healthy human individuals. Sequenced by immunoSEQ multiplex PCR; TCRdb stores in-frame clones only, minus some. The table lists some 600,000 clones, about 96% of them singletons, with about 0.11% in the top ten. Naive CD8 cells were CD45RO-negative, positively selected for CCR7, excluding terminally differentiated effector memory CD45RA+ cells. This CDR3 contains 12 residues. Between the trimmed V and J ends, which lost 4 bases and 7 bases, there was a span of 11 bases. Germline values: CDR1 SQVTM, CDR2 ANQGSEA.

Sequencing was done on a sample of naive CD8+ T cells sorted from blood. The TCR originated in a woman younger than 45 in good health. The chain links TRBV29-1 to TRBJ2-4, with D perhaps matching TRBD1 or TRBD2 (5 bases each). The DNA of the CDR3 is TGCAGCGTTGGGGGGTTGGGGAACATTCAGTACTTC. It translates to CSVGGLGNIQYF.